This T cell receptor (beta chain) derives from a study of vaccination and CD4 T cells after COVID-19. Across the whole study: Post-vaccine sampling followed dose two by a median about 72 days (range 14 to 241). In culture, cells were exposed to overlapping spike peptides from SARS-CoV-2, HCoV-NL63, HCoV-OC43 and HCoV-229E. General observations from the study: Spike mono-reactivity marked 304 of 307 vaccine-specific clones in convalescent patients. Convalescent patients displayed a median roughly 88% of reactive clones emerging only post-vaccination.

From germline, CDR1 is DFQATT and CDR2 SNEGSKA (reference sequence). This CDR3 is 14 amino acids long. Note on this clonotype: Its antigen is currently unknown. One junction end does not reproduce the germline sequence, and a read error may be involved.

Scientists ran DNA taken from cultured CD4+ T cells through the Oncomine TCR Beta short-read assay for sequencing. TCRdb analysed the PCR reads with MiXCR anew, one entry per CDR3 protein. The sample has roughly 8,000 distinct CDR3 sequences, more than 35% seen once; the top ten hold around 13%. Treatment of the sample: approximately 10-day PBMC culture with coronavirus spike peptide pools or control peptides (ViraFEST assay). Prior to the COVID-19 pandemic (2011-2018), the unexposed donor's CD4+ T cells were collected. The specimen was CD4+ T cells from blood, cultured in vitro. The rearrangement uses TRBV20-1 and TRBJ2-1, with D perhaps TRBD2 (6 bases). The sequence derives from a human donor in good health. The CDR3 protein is CSAKTRESYSEQFF. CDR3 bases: TGCAGTGCTAAGACTAGAGAAAGCTACAGTGAGCAGTTCTTC.